These T cell receptor beta chains were read from a single sample in a study of blood T cell repertoires in COVID-19. Here immunoSEQ multiplex PCR was the method, and the copy in TCRdb shows in-frame clones only, minus some. The data show approximately 61,000 clones, roughly 80% seen once. Sequenced material: peripheral blood. The receptor source for this set is a man between 65 and 79 years old with acute or convalescent COVID-19. Both conserved end residues are part of each CDR3. A D gene is named only where the DNA matches it firmly. A clone size is listed for some rows: how often the clone was seen (once, few, many), or a class if it is expanded.

j_gene,d_gene,v_gene,abundance,CDR3nt,CDR3aa
TRBJ1-4,NA,TRBV18,NA,TGTGCCAGCTCACCATCTGGGCCAGGGATCCCAACTAATGAAAAACTGTTTTTT,CASSPSGPGIPTNEKLFF
TRBJ2-7,TRBD2,TRBV13,NA,TGTGCCAGCATAAGAGCGGGGGGCTCCGAGTCCTACGAGCAGTACTTC,CASIRAGGSESYEQYF
TRBJ1-4,TRBD1,TRBV9,NA,TGTGCCAGCAGCGTAGGGGGACAGCTTAATGAAAAACTGTTTTTT,CASSVGGQLNEKLFF
TRBJ1-4,NA,TRBV7-2,NA,TGTGCCAGCAGCTTATACAGGTTCAAGGAAAAACTGTTTTTT,CASSLYRFKEKLFF
TRBJ2-3,TRBD2,TRBV2,once,TGTGCCAGCAGATCGACTAGCGGGGCGGCAGATACGCAGTATTTT,CASRSTSGAADTQYF
TRBJ2-3,NA,TRBV7-3,NA,TGTGCCAGCAGCTGGGACTTGACAGATACGCAGTATTTT,CASSWDLTDTQYF
TRBJ2-3,TRBD1,TRBV10-3,NA,TGTGCCACCCGGACAGGGGAAGACACAGATACGCAGTATTTT,CATRTGEDTDTQYF
TRBJ2-7,NA,TRBV9,NA,TGTGCCAGCAGCGTAGCGGCGAGGTGGGGCGATGAGCAGTACTTC,CASSVAARWGDEQYF
TRBJ1-3,TRBD1,TRBV28,NA,TGTGCCAGCAGTACCCCTGGACAGGGGGCTGGAAACACCATATATTTT,CASSTPGQGAGNTIYF
TRBJ2-1,NA,TRBV19,NA,TGTGCCAGTAGTATAGGGACTTGGAGCTCCTACAATGAGCAGTTCTTC,CASSIGTWSSYNEQFF
TRBJ2-7,TRBD1,TRBV4-1,NA,TGCGCCAGCAGCCAGGGGACAGGTGTCTCCTACGAGCAGTACTTC,CASSQGTGVSYEQYF
TRBJ1-2,NA,TRBV13,few,TGTGCCAGCAGCTCACGACAGCTTAACTATGGCTACACCTTC,CASSSRQLNYGYTF
TRBJ2-3,NA,TRBV3-1/TRBV3-2,NA,TGTGCCAGCAGCCAAAGGGACTCTGATACGCAGTATTTT,CASSQRDSDTQYF
TRBJ2-5,TRBD2,TRBV19,NA,TGTGCCACCAGAAGAAGAGCGGGGGGTAGAGAGACCCAGTACTTC,CATRRRAGGRETQYF
TRBJ1-2,TRBD1,TRBV9,NA,TGTGCCAGCACCCAGACAGGGTACTATGGCTACACCTTC,CASTQTGYYGYTF
TRBJ2-7,NA,TRBV6-6,NA,TGTGCCAGCAACCGCGAGAAGCGGAGCTCCTACGAGCAGTACTTC,CASNREKRSSYEQYF
TRBJ2-7,TRBD1,TRBV5-8,NA,TGTGCCAGCAGCTCAAGGACAGGGGTCTACGAGCAGTACTTC,CASSSRTGVYEQYF
TRBJ2-7,NA,TRBV11-2,NA,TGTGCCAGCAGCTTAAGGGCAGGGCGCGACGAGCAGTACTTC,CASSLRAGRDEQYF
TRBJ1-2,NA,TRBV28,NA,TGTGCCAGCAGTTGGGCACACTATGGCTACACCTTC,CASSWAHYGYTF
TRBJ2-1,TRBD2,TRBV18,NA,TGTGCCAGCTCACCGACTAGCGGGGTTGTCGTCGATGAGCAGTTCTTC,CASSPTSGVVVDEQFF
TRBJ2-6,NA,TRBV5-6,NA,TGTGCCAGCAGCTCGAGAAGCGGCTCTGGGGCCAACGTCCTGACTTTC,CASSSRSGSGANVLTF
TRBJ1-2,NA,TRBV5-5,NA,TGTGCCAGCAGCATGGGACCGGGAATGGATGGCTACACCTTC,CASSMGPGMDGYTF
TRBJ1-1,NA,TRBV7-9,NA,TGTGCCAGCAGCCAAAACACTGAAGCTTTCTTT,CASSQNTEAFF
TRBJ2-1,NA,TRBV5-5,NA,TGTGCCAGCAGCTTGAGGGGTGGCTCCTACAATGAGCAGTTCTTC,CASSLRGGSYNEQFF
TRBJ1-2,TRBD1,TRBV29-1,once,TGCAGCGTTGAAGATCCAGGGGGTGACTATGGCTACACCTTC,CSVEDPGGDYGYTF
TRBJ1-4,NA,TRBV5-1,few,TGCGCCAGCAGCTTGGCTAGCTCCAATGAAAAACTGTTTTTT,CASSLASSNEKLFF
TRBJ2-4,NA,TRBV5-6,NA,TGTGCCAGCAGCGTGCTATACAAGGGGGTAAACATTCAGTACTTC,CASSVLYKGVNIQYF
TRBJ2-1,TRBD1,TRBV11-3,NA,TGTGCCAGCAGCTCCGGACAGGGGGCGCGCAATGAGCAGTTCTTC,CASSSGQGARNEQFF
TRBJ1-3,NA,TRBV3-1/TRBV3-2,once,TGTGCCAGCAGCGCAGCCGACAAGGGAAACACCATATATTTT,CASSAADKGNTIYF
TRBJ2-1,TRBD2,TRBV5-4,NA,TGTGCCAGCAGCTCCGCGAGCGGGGGGCGGTACAATGAGCAGTTCTTC,CASSSASGGRYNEQFF
TRBJ2-3,TRBD2,TRBV27,NA,TGTGCCAGCAGTCCCTTTAGCGGGGGGGCCTTAACAGATACGCAGTATTTT,CASSPFSGGALTDTQYF
TRBJ2-1,NA,TRBV24-1,once,TGTGCCACCAGTGATCAAACCATGGGGGGGCAGTTCTTC,CATSDQTMGGQFF
TRBJ2-7,TRBD1,TRBV18,NA,TGTGCCAGCTCACGAGAGGGACAGGGCGTGAGTGAGCAGTACTTC,CASSREGQGVSEQYF
TRBJ1-1,TRBD1,TRBV5-1,NA,TGCGCCAGCAGCTTGGAAACAGGGGCCTGGAACACTGAAGCTTTCTTT,CASSLETGAWNTEAFF